One and the same sample provided the 10 T cell receptor beta chains below, sequenced in a study of OX40 agonist ivuxolimab in advanced cancers. Profiled with immunoSEQ multiplex PCR; TCRdb holds only in-frame clones, not every one. The data hold 95,000 or so clones, with about 92% observed a single time. The sample consisted of CD4+ or CD8+ T cells sorted from blood, taken in a trial of the OX40 agonist ivuxolimab. These receptors all stem from an adult with an advanced solid tumor such as melanoma, head and neck, liver or kidney cancer.

The gene calls are TRBV30 and TRBJ1-4; D remains ambiguous. The CDR3 spans 15 residues. Trimming pared 0 bases from V and 5 bases from J, leaving 13 bases between. Germline V gene data show CDR1 as GTSNPN and CDR2 as SVGIG (reference sequence). As DNA, the CDR3 is TGTGCCTGGAGTGTACAGCTGGGCAGCAATGAAAAACTGTTTTTT. It is translated as CAWSVQLGSNEKLFF.

This clone came up a few times. The chain has TRBV15 and TRBJ2-5, with 9 bases lining up with TRBD2. V was clipped by 4 bases and J by 5 bases; unmatched bases: 8. The CDR3 is 15 amino acids. In germline, CDR1 is LNHNV, CDR2 YYDKDF (reference sequence). The CDR3 nucleotides read TGTGCCACCAGCATCGTAGCGGGAGTGATGGAGACCCAGTACTTC. Amino acids: CATSIVAGVMETQYF.

The chain uses TRBV30 and TRBJ1-6; D is unresolved. V gave up 5 bases and J gave up 11 bases, with 16 bases separating them. The CDR3 is 13 amino acids. Looked up from germline, CDR1 is GTSNPN and CDR2 is SVGIG (reference sequence). The CDR3 reads CAWRDMLQTPLHF. CDR3 coding DNA: TGTGCCTGGCGAGACATGCTTCAGACACCCCTCCACTTT.

This clone was seen just once. The V and J genes are TRBV19 and TRBJ1-4; tentative D call: TRBD1 (6 bases). The germline CDR1 and CDR2 sequences are LNHDA and SQIVND (reference sequence). This CDR3 comprises 14 residues. The ends were cut back, 3 bases at V and 8 bases at J, with 13 bases in the middle. The CDR3 region is CASSMSGDREKLFF. CDR3 in DNA: TGTGCCAGTAGTATGTCAGGGGATCGGGAAAAACTGTTTTTT.

This clone was counted once. The chain joins TRBV2 to TRBJ1-1; 7 bases are shared with TRBD1. The CDR3 is 15 residues long. Unmatched junction bases numbered 9, after V lost 7 bases and J lost 1 base. Germline-derived CDR1 and CDR2 are SNHLY and FYNNEI. The CDR3 is CASNFKGQTNTEAFF. The CDR3 nucleotides read TGTGCCAGCAACTTTAAGGGACAGACGAACACTGAAGCTTTCTTT.

The J gene is TRBJ1-2, the V gene TRBV2; D not certain. Germline V lookup: CDR1 SNHLY, CDR2 FYNNEI. Trimming took off 4 bases at V and 4 bases at J, with 10 bases between the two ends. The CDR3 runs 13 residues. The CDR3 nucleotides read TGTGCCAGCAGTGCCCGGGGATTCTATGGCTACACCTTC. As protein: CASSARGFYGYTF.

V gene TRBV18 combines with J gene TRBJ2-7; D possibly corresponds to TRBD1 (7 bases). V gave up 0 bases and J gave up 5 bases, with 11 bases separating them. The CDR3 covers 14 residues. Germline assignment: CDR1 KGHSH and CDR2 LQKENI. CDR3 protein: CASSPPEGANEQYF. CDR3 bases: TGTGCCAGCTCACCACCGGAGGGGGCCAACGAGCAGTACTTC.

The chain joins TRBV6-5 to TRBJ2-2; 9 bases line up with TRBD1. Germline assignment: CDR1 MNHEY and CDR2 SVGAGI. V was pared by 7 bases and J by 5 bases, with 5 bases of the junction left unmatched. The length of the CDR3 is 14 residues. CDR3 nucleotide sequence: TGTGCCAGCACCCCGGGACAGGGTACCGGGGAGCTGTTTTTT. The encoded protein is CASTPGQGTGELFF.

The genes are TRBV12-5 and TRBJ1-5; no clear D. Germline lookup yields CDR1 LGHNT and CDR2 FRNRAP. Trimming stripped 6 bases from V and 2 bases from J, with 11 bases between. The CDR3 spans 14 residues. Written as DNA, the CDR3 is TGTGCTAGTGGCGCGGACCGGGGCAATCAGCCCCAGCATTTT. Residues: CASGADRGNQPQHF.

The chain recombines TRBV6-5 with TRBJ1-6; D is possibly TRBD1 (5 bases). The CDR3 is 14 amino acids. Trimming stripped 4 bases from V and 6 bases from J, with 10 bases between. Germline CDR1 reads MNHEY; CDR2 reads SVGAGI. The CDR3 bases are TGTGCCAGCAGTTCCTGGGGGGGTAATTCACCCCTCCACTTT. Translated: CASSSWGGNSPLHF.